This T cell receptor (beta chain) was obtained from a study of blood T cell repertoires in COVID-19 (dated by TCRdb to 2020 to 2022). Regarding the complete study: The collaborator samples originated in the United States, Italy and Spain and spanned the acute and convalescent phases of COVID-19. Subjects who had been exposed to COVID-19, were actively infected with it, or had recovered from it provided the deeply sampled blood TCRbeta repertoires that made up the dataset. The material from the prospective study consisted of cDNA or gDNA derived from T cells, B-cell-depleted T cells, or PBMCs. Sample metadata almost always included a de-identified subject ID, COVID-19 status, age in years and sex. HLA class I and class II types, where available, came from metadata supplied by the sample provider rather than from assay-based typing. The samples were drawn from two sources: the first 160 participants of the ongoing ImmuneRACE study, and over 1,000 subjects contributed by 6 global collaborators. The repertoires were made available in a free public database intended to serve as a resource for research on the immune response to SARS-CoV-2. Beyond this particular receptor, the publication reports: The amount of clinical and demographic metadata varied by source and participant and was provided uncurated.

For this clone: The antigen it recognizes is unknown. No much larger clonotype is one base removed from it; base qualities were not supplied.

TCRbeta CDR3 regions were amplified from genomic DNA using the immunoSEQ Assay, a bias-controlled multiplex PCR. In the source study's methods: The number of nucleated cells in each sample was estimated by amplification of reference gene primers within the assay. Sequence reads were collapsed and filtered to measure the absolute abundance of every unique TCRbeta CDR3 rearrangement. For each sample, productive Simpson clonality was calculated by taking the square root of Simpson's diversity index across productive rearrangements. TCRdb stores this immuneACCESS table with in-frame sequences only. Part of the clones is absent; in the studies checked, under half of the shortfall reflects unresolved V genes, and no reason is known for the rest. Clonal size and the V and J genes are those of that table, whereas D and trimming came from the DNA. This sample is represented by some 130,000 clones; 70% to 90% of them were singletons. In total, the top ten clones hold 9.5% to 15% of the sample.

Whole blood was collected in K2EDTA tubes by collaborating institutions according to the institutions' own protocols. For TCRbeta analysis, collaborators shipped samples in one of three forms: frozen whole blood, isolated PBMCs, or DNA extracted from either of those sample types. As encoded in the germline V gene, CDR1 is MGHRA while CDR2 is YSYEKL. Trimming accounts for 0 bases at V and 5 bases at J, while the number of junction bases matched to no gene is 7. Counted from cysteine to phenylalanine, this CDR3 has 16 amino acids. Here the CDR3 DNA is all that survives: 48 bases in frame from base 1. The source material was peripheral blood. The V and J genes are TRBV4-1 and TRBJ2-3; the central 8 bases match TRBD1. This sequence originates from a human donor in a cohort sampled during active COVID-19. The DNA sequence follows: TGCGCCAGCAGCCAAGATCCAGGACAGGGAGTAGATACGCAGTATTTT. It specifies CASSQDPGQGVDTQYF.